The present TCR beta chain was sequenced within a study of T cell repertoires in cytomegalovirus infection. Background on the study: Newly reported HLA-C-restricted and thoroughly characterized HLA-B-restricted CMV epitopes were employed. Both a matching HLA type and CMV infection were indicated by public TCR beta signatures.

V lost 6 bases and J 0 bases, leaving 9 bases between the germline ends. The CDR3 spans 14 residues. The germline V gene encodes CDR1 LNHDA and CDR2 SQIVND (reference sequence). TCRdb re-analysed the reads in MiXCR, keeping a single row per CDR3 protein. Among 110,000 to 150,000 distinct CDR3 sequences, more than 30% were seen once, and the ten largest hold roughly half. Overall study results and limits: Identification of carriers of CMV plus the relevant HLA was performed using cumulative public TCR beta family frequency. What dominated the ex vivo response were HLA-C-restricted CMV-specific TCR beta clonotypes.

Turning to this clonotype: Its antigen is unknown.

The specimen comprised CD8+ T cells from cultured PBMCs, sampled from culture after CMV antigen stimulation. The chain is built from TRBV19 and TRBJ2-4; D is unresolved. The receptor's source is a human donor in good health (CMV status not recorded). Some clones in this sample may be carry-over from other donors' samples. In DNA, the CDR3 is TGTGCCAGTAGACAGACTCTAGCCAAAAACATTCAGTACTTC. Translated: CASRQTLAKNIQYF.